Sequencing of this T cell receptor beta chain was carried out in a study of response to subunit inactivated influenza vaccine. The germline V gene encodes CDR1 DFQATT and CDR2 SNEGSKA (reference sequence). CDR3 size: 15 residues. Between the trimmed V and J ends, which lost 5 bases and 1 base, there was a span of 18 bases. A single record per CDR3 protein comes from TCRdb applying MiXCR to the RT-PCR reads. The sample shows some 300,000 distinct CDR3 sequences, 22% of them seen only once. The sample was PBMCs from blood, taken less than 22 months after vaccination. The chain joins TRBV20-1 to TRBJ2-7; D is possibly TRBD2 (6 bases). This TCR was recovered from a man between 50 and 75 years old who received an inactivated influenza vaccine. The CDR3 DNA follows: TGCAGTGCTGGGGGGTTTTTAACGACATCCTACGAGCAGTACTTC. This codes for CSAGGFLTTSYEQYF.